The clone carrying this T cell receptor (beta chain) was observed at least ten times. This sample stems from a study of T-cell reconstitution after alpha-beta-depleted transplantation in children. The CDR3 covers 17 residues. Germline CDR1 KGHSH, CDR2 LQKENI. V was pared by 3 bases and J by 4 bases, with 11 bases of the junction left unmatched. Preparation of the TCRbeta library was carried out with unique molecular identifiers. A single record per CDR3 protein comes from TCRdb applying MiXCR to the PCR reads. Of hundreds of thousands of distinct CDR3 sequences listed, around 13% were seen once; the top ten hold around 0.8%.

Material: PBMCs, obtained before TCRalphabeta/CD19-depleted stem cell transplant. The receptor comes from a girl aged 2-9 years with congenital amegakaryocytic thrombocytopenia, due to receive a stem cell transplant. The rearrangement links TRBV18 to TRBJ2-1; TRBD2 matches 8 bases. The CDR3 reads CASSPPPGGMSYNEQFF. The CDR3 nucleotides are TGTGCCAGCTCACCTCCACCGGGAGGGATGTCGTACAATGAGCAGTTCTTC.